This T cell receptor (beta chain) was observed in a study of CXCR3-negative and CXCR3-positive naive CD8 T cells. About the research overall: Per library, roughly 1.4 +/- 0.3 million reads; roughly 130 million TRB reads overall. Study findings and constraints: Similar TRBV-TRBJ usage was seen in naive cells (both CXCR3-negative and CXCR3-positive), but memory cells differed. More hydrophobic TRB CDR3s occurred in CXCR3-positive than in CXCR3-negative naive cells.

To note about this clonotype: Antigen specificity is unknown.

The method, 5' RACE with UMI labels, was used to prepare the TRB cDNA libraries. Following a re-call of the 5' RACE reads, TCRdb has one entry per CDR3 protein and lacks DNA. The listing records under 150,000 distinct CDR3 sequences. The germline CDR1 and CDR2 sequences are SQVTM and ANQGSEA. CDR3 length equals 14 residues. What was sequenced was naive CXCR3+ CD8+ T cells from blood. Subset noted: CD45RO-CCR7+CD27+CD95- naive CD8+ T cells expressing CXCR3 (TNR3+). The genes are TRBV29-1 and TRBJ1-1. The clonotype originates from a human donor in good health. Some clones in this sample may be carry-over from other donors' samples. CDR3 region: CSVEGTAGLAEAFF.